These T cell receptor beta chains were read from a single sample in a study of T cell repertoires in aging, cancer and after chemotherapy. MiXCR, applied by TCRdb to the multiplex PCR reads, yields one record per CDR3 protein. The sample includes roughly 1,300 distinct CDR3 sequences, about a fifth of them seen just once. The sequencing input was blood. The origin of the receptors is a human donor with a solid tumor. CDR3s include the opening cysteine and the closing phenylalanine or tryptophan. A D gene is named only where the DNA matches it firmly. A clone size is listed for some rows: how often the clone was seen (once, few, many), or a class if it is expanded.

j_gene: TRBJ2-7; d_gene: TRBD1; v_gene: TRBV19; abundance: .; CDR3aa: CDSSTQDRGRYEQYF; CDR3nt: TGTGACAGTAGTACCCAGGACAGGGGGCGGTACGAGCAGTACTTC
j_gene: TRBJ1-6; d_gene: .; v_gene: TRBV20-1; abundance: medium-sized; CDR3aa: CSARASAGTNSPLHF; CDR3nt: TGCAGTGCTAGAGCCTCGGCAGGCACAAATTCACCCCTCCACTTT
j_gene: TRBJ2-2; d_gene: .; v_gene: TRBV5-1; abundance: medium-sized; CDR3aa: CASSLGSRNTGELFF; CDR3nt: TGCGCCAGCAGCTTGGGGTCAAGGAACACCGGGGAGCTGTTTTTT
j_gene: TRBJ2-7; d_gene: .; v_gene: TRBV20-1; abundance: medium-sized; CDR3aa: CSAPGPYEQYF; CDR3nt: TGCAGTGCTCCGGGCCCCTACGAGCAGTACTTC
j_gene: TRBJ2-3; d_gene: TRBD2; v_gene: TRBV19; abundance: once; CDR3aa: CASSTRRSGLAGSTETQYF; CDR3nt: TGTGCCAGTAGCACTAGACGTTCGGGACTAGCGGGGAGCACAGAAACGCAGTATTTT
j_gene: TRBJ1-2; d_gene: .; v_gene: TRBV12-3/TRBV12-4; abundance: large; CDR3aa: CASSLNYGYTF; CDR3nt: TGTGCCAGCAGTTTAAACTATGGCTACACCTTC
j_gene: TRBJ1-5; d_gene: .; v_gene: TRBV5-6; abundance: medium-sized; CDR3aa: CASSLAGGQGNQPQHF; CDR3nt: TGTGCCAGCAGCTTGGCCGGGGGGCAGGGCAATCAGCCCCAGCATTTT
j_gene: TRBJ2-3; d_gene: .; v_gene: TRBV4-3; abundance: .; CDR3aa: CASSQDPADTQYF; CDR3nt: TGCGCCAGCAGCCAAGACCCCGCAGATACGCAGTATTTT
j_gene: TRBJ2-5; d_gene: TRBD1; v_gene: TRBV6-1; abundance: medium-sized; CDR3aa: CASGTGKETQYF; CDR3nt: TGTGCCAGCGGGACAGGGAAAGAGACCCAGTACTTC
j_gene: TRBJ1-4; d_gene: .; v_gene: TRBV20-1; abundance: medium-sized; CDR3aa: CSARGSRDDEKLFF; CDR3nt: TGCAGTGCTAGAGGTTCCCGGGACGATGAAAAACTGTTTTTT
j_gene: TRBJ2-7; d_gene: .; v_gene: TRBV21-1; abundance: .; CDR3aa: CASSTGRGEQYF; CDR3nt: TGTGCCAGCAGCACCGGGCGGGGCGAGCAGTACTTC
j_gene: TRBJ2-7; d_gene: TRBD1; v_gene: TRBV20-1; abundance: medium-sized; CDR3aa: CSAYRDRASYEQYF; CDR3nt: TGCAGTGCTTACCGGGACAGGGCGTCCTACGAGCAGTACTTC
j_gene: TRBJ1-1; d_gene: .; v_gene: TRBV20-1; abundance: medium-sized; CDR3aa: CSALPPGRVNTEAFF; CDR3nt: TGCAGTGCTTTACCGCCCGGCAGGGTGAACACTGAAGCTTTCTTT
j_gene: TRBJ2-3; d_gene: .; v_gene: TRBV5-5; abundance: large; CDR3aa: CASSPPRTDTQYF; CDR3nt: TGTGCCAGCAGCCCCCCCCGCACAGATACGCAGTATTTT
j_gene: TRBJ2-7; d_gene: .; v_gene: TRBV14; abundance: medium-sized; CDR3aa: CASSLLTAHEQYF; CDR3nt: TGTGCCAGCAGCCTTCTAACTGCCCACGAGCAGTACTTC
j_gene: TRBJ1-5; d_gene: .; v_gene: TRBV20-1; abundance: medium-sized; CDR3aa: CAGRSGVGNQPQHF; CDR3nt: TGCGCCGGGCGGTCAGGGGTGGGGAATCAGCCCCAGCATTTT
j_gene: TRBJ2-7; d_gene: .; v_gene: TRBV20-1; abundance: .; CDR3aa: CMGQPYEQYF; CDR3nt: TGCATGGGGCAGCCATACGAGCAGTACTTC
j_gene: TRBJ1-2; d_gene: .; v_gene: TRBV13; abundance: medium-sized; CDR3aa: CASSSPRTALQIANYGYTF; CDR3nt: TGTGCCAGCAGCTCCCCCCGGACAGCCTTGCAGATAGCTAACTATGGCTACACCTTC
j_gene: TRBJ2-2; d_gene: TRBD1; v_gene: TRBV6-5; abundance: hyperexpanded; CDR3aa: CASSYGTGNTGELFF; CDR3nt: TGTGCCAGCAGTTACGGGACAGGGAACACCGGGGAGCTGTTTTTT
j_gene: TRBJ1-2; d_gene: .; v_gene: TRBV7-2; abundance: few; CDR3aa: CASSLATENYGYTF; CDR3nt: TGTGCCAGCAGCTTAGCCACAGAGAACTATGGCTACACCTTC
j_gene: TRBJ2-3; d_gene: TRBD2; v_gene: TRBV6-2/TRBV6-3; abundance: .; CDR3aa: CASKPVQRGPNTDTQYF; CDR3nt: TGTGCCAGCAAACCAGTCCAGCGGGGTCCTAACACAGATACGCAGTATTTT
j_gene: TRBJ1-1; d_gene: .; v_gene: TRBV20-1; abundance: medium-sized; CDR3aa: CSARAFGGTEAFF; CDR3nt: TGCAGTGCTAGAGCCTTCGGAGGTACTGAAGCTTTCTTT
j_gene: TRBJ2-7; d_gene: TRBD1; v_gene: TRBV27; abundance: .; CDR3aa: CASSWGQHGTDSYEQYF; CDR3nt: TGTGCCAGCAGTTGGGGCCAGCACGGGACAGACTCCTACGAGCAGTACTTC
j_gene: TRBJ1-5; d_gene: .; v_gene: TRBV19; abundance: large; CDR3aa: CASRWTWDSNQPQHF; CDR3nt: TGTGCCAGTAGGTGGACCTGGGATAGCAATCAGCCCCAGCATTTT
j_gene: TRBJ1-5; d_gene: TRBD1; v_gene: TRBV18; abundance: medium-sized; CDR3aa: CASSPRDRLSNQPQHF; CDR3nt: TGTGCCAGCTCACCCCGGGACAGGCTGAGCAATCAGCCCCAGCATTTT
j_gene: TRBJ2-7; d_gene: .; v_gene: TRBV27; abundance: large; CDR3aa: CASSLGAWNEQYF; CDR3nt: TGTGCCAGCAGTCTCGGGGCCTGGAACGAGCAGTACTTC
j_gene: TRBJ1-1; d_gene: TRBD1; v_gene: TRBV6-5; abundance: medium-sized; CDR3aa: CASSSPGQGDTEAFF; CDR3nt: TGTGCCAGCAGTTCCCCCGGACAGGGGGACACTGAAGCTTTCTTT
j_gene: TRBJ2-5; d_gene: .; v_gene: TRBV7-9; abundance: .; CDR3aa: CASMGGSLKTQYF; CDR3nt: TGTGCCAGCATGGGGGGTTCTCTGAAGACCCAGTACTTC
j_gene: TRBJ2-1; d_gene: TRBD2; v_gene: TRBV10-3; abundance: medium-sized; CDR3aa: CAISEPTSGTYNEQFF; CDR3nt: TGTGCCATCAGTGAGCCGACTAGCGGCACCTACAATGAGCAGTTCTTC
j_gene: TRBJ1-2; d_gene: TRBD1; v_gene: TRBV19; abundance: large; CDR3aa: CASTGQEWGYGYTF; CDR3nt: TGTGCCAGCACCGGACAGGAATGGGGGTATGGCTACACCTTC
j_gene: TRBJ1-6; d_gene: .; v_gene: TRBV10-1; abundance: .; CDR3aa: CASSEWQGDSPLHF; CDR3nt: TGCGCCAGCAGTGAGTGGCAGGGCGATTCACCCCTCCACTTT
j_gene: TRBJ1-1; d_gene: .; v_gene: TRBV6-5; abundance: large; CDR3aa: CASSSGNTEAFF; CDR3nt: TGTGCCAGCAGCTCAGGGAACACTGAAGCTTTCTTT
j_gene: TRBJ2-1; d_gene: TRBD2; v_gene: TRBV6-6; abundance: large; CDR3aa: CASSFAGDNEQFF; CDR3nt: TGTGCCAGCAGTTTTGCGGGGGACAATGAGCAGTTCTTC
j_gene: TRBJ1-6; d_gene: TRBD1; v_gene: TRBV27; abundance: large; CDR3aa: CASSAGQGYSPLHF; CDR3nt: TGTGCCAGCAGTGCCGGACAGGGTTATTCACCCCTCCACTTT
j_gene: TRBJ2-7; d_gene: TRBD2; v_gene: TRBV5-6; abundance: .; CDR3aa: CASSLGPSGGAYEQYF; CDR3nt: TGTGCCAGCAGCTTGGGGCCTAGCGGGGGGGCCTACGAGCAGTACTTC
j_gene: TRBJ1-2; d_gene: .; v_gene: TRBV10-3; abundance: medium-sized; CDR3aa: CAIRGAGGGTSSHGYTF; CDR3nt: TGTGCCATCAGAGGCGCCGGCGGCGGGACAAGCTCTCATGGCTACACCTTC
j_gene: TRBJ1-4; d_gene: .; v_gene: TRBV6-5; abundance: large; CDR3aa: CASSYNRGLEKLFF; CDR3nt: TGTGCCAGCAGTTACAATCGGGGGCTTGAAAAACTGTTTTTT
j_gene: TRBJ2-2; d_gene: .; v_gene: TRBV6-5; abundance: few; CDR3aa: CASSSGNTGELFF; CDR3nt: TGTGCCAGCAGCTCAGGGAACACCGGGGAGCTGTTTTTT
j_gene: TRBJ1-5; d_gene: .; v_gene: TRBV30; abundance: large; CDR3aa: CAWSRQGNQPQHF; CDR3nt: TGTGCCTGGAGTCGACAGGGCAATCAGCCCCAGCATTTT
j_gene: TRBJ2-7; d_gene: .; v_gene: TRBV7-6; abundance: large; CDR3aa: CASSFWGSPEQYF; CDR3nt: TGTGCCAGCAGCTTTTGGGGGAGCCCCGAGCAGTACTTC
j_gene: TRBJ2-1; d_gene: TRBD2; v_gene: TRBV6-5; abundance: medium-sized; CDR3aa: CASSYPGTSVQFF; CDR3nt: TGTGCCAGCAGTTACCCCGGGACTAGCGTGCAGTTCTTC
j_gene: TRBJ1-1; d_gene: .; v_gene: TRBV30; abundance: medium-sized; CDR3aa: CAWSEGHGNTEAFF; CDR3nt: TGTGCCTGGAGCGAGGGGCACGGGAACACTGAAGCTTTCTTT
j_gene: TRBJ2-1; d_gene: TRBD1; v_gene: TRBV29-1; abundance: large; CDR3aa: CSVELGQGANEQFF; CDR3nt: TGCAGCGTTGAACTCGGACAGGGGGCAAATGAGCAGTTCTTC
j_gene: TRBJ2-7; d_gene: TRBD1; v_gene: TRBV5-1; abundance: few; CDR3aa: CASSFTGQESYEQYF; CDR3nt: TGCGCCAGCAGCTTCACTGGACAGGAATCCTACGAGCAGTACTTC
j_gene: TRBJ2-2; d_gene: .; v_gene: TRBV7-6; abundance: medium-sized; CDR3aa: CASQAETTGELFF; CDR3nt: TGTGCCAGTCAAGCGGAAACCACCGGGGAGCTGTTTTTT
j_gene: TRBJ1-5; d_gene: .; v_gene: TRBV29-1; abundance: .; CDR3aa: CSVEGDQPQHF; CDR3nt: TGCAGCGTTGAGGGGGACCAGCCCCAGCATTTT
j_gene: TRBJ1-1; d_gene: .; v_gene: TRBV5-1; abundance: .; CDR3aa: CASSLAGQNTEAFF; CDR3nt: TGCGCCAGCAGCTTGGCCGGACAGAACACTGAAGCTTTCTTT
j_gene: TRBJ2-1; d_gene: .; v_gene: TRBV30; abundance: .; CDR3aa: CAWQPGLNEQFF; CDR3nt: TGTGCCTGGCAACCGGGGCTGAATGAGCAGTTCTTC
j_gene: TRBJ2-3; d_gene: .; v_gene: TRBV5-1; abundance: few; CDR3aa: CASSSGTRSTDTQYF; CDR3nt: TGCGCCAGCAGCTCCGGGACACGTAGCACAGATACGCAGTATTTT
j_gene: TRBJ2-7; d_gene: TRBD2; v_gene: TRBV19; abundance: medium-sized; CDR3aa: CASRGTSYEQYF; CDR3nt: TGTGCCTCGCGGGGGACCTCCTACGAGCAGTACTTC